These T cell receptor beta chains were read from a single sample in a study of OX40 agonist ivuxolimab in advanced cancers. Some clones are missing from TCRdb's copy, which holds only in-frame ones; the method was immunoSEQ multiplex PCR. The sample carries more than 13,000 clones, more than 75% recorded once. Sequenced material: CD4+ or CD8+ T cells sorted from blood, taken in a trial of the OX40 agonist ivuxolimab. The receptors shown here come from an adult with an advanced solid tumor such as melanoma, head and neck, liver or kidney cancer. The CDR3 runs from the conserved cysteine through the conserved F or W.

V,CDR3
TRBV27,CASSPGRSPLHF
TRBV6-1,CASSENGWGGYGYTF
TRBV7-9,CASSSDYF
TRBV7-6,CASSLGGGNEKLFF
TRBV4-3,CASSQAYTSWNSPLHF
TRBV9,CASSQSPIRGQETQYF
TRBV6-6,CASSYLGVANEKLFF
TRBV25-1,CASRGPRSRAEAFF
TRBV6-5,CASSYSWGPQGNEQYF
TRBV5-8,CASSFRTVKYNYGYTF
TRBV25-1,CASSPSGAHEQYF
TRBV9,CASSVEDLNYQETQYF
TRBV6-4,CASSPGAGQGAGEQYF
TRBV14,CASSQDWRGSNTEAFF
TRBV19,CAIRTSGGGGEQFF
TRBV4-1,CASSPNQGWNEQFF
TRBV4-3,CASSQYEGANEQFF
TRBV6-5,CASNRGGEQFF
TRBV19,CASKSMVREKLFF
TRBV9,CASSARTGEDTGELFF
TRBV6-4,CASSEGGSGYGYTF
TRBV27,CASSFSTNYGYTF
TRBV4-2,CASSQEGGNTEAFF
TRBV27,CASSLSPSGNTIYF
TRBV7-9,CASSLVQGNSPLHF
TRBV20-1,CKFGDGYTF
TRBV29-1,CSPEGMGHTEAFF
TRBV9,CASTRASHTGELFF
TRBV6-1,CASSEAVGISGELFF
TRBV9,CASSTMGNTEAFF
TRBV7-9,CASSLARDRDQAFF
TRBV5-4,CASSQAGGGTGEQYF
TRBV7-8,CASSSDGWGGHTEAFF
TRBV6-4,CASSESTGELFF
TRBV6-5,CASSMTGGTEAFF
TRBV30,CAWSQGLGTEAFF
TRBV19,CASSIGGINYGYTF
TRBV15,CATSSSNPTGGNQPQHF
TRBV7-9,CASSSGTGINEQFF
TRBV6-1,CASSEQGAPLHF
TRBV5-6,CASSKVAGELFF
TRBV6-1,CASREGPTPYSNQPQHF
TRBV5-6,CASSSGTYYEQYF